The sequence of this T cell receptor beta chain was determined in a study of cytomegalovirus exposure and HLA in healthy donors. Comment on this clone: Its antigen is unknown.

General study findings and limits: TCR clusters originating in the first cohort tended to co-occur in the approximately 120 validation repertoires, according to a later analysis. CMV antigen specificity was confirmed in vitro for three CMV-associated chains.

Generated by immunoSEQ multiplex PCR, the TCRdb table keeps only in-frame clones and is missing some. Among 68,000 or so clones listed, around 97% were seen once. The sequenced sample consisted of PBMCs. This receptor was taken from a man aged 18 to 30 in good health and CMV-seronegative.

The DNA for the CDR3 is TGTGCCTGGAGTACCGGGACAGGGGGCAGTTACGAGCAGTACTTC. This translates into CAWSTGTGGSYEQYF. The J gene is TRBJ2-7, the V gene TRBV30; TRBD1 agrees at 12 bases. From germline, CDR1 is GTSNPN and CDR2 SVGIG (reference sequence). The CDR3 is 15 residues long. V lost 2 bases, J lost 4 bases, and 6 bases stayed unmatched. Full variable domain (outside the CDR3, taken from reference TRBV30 and TRBJ2-7): SQTIHQWPATLVQPVGSPLSLECTVEGTSNPNLYWYRQAAGRGLQLLFYSVGIGQISSEVPQNLSASRPQDRQFILSSKKLLLSDSGFYLCAWSTGTGGSYEQYFGPGTRLTVT.